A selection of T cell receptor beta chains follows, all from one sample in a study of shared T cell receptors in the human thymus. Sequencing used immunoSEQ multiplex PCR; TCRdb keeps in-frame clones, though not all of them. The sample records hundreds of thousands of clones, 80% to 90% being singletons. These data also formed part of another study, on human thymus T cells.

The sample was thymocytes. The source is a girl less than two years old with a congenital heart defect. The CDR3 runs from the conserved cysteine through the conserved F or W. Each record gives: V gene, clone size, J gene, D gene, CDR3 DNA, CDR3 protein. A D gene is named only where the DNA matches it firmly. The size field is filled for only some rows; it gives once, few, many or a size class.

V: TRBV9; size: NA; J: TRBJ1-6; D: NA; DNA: TGTGCCAGCGGCCCACCACCAGCTATACTAAACGATAATTCACCCCTCCACTTT; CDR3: CASGPPPAILNDNSPLHF
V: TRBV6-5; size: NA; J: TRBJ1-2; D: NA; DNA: TGTGCCAGCAGTTCCCCGGGCCAAGGGAGGGATGGCTACACCTTC; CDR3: CASSSPGQGRDGYTF
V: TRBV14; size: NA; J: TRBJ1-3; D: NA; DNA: TGTGCCAGCAGCAAGGGGACTCATGAGGGACCCTCTGGAAACACCATATATTTT; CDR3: CASSKGTHEGPSGNTIYF
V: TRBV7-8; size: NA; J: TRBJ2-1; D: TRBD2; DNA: TGTGCCAGCTGCTGCCACCATCCGGGACTAGCGGCGGACAATGAGCAGTTCTTC; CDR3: CASCCHHPGLAADNEQFF
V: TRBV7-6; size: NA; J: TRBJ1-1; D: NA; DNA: TGTGCCAGCAGCTTAGAGGAGCCCGGCGGGCCGAGGGAAGCTTTCTTT; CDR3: CASSLEEPGGPREAFF
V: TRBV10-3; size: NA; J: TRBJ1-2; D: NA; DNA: TGTGCCATCAGGAAGTTGGAGTATGGCTACACCTTC; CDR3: CAIRKLEYGYTF
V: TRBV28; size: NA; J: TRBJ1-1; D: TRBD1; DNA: TGTGCCAGCATTATAGGGGACAGACCGAACACTGAAGCTTTCTTT; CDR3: CASIIGDRPNTEAFF
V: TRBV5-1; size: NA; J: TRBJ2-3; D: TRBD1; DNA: TGCGCCAGCAGCTTACGACAGGGGGTTAACACAGATACGCAGTATTTT; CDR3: CASSLRQGVNTDTQYF
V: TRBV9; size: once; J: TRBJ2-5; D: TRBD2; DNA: TGTGCCAGCAGCCCCCAAGCGGGGGGATGTAAGACCCAGTACTTC; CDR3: CASSPQAGGCKTQYF
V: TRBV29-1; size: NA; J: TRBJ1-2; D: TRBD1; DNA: TGCAGCGTTGAAGGAGGGGGCGGCTATGGCTACACCTTC; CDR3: CSVEGGGGYGYTF
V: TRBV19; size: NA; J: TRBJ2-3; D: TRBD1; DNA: TGTGCCAGTAGTATACGGGACAGAACAGATACGCAGTATTTT; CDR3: CASSIRDRTDTQYF